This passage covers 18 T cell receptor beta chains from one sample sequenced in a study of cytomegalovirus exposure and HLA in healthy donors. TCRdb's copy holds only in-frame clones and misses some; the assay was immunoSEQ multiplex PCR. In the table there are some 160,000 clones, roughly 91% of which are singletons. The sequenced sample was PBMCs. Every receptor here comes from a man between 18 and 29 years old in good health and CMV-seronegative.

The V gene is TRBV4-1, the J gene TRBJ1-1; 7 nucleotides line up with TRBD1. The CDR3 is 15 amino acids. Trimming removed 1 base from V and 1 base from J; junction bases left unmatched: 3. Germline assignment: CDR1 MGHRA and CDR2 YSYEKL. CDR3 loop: CASSQVQGTNTEAFF. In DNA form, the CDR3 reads TGCGCCAGCAGCCAAGTACAGGGGACGAACACTGAAGCTTTCTTT.

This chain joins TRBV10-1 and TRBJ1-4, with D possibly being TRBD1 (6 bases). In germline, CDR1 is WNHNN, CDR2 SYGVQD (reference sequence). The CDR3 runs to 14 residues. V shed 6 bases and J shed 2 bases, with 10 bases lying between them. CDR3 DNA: TGCGCCAGCAGCCATCAGGGGACTAATGAAAAACTGTTTTTT. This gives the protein CASSHQGTNEKLFF.

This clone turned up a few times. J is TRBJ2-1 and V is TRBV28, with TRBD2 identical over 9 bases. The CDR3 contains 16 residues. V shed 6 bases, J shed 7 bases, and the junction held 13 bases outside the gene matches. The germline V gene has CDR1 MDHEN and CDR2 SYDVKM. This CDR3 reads CASSAGGVSLGNEQFF. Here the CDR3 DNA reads TGTGCCAGCAGCGCGGGGGGGGTCTCCTTGGGAAATGAGCAGTTCTTC.

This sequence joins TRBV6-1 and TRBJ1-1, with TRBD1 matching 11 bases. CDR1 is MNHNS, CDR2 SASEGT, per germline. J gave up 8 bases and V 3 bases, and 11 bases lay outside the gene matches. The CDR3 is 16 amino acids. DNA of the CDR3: TGTGCCAGCAGTGAGCCTCGGGGCGGGACAGGGGGAGAAGCTTTCTTT. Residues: CASSEPRGGTGGEAFF.

The CDR3 loop reads CASSKGCRARTQPQHF. The CDR3 nucleotides are TGTGCCAGCAGCAAAGGATGCAGGGCCAGGACGCAGCCCCAGCATTTT. The chain has TRBV21-1 and TRBJ1-5; the tabulated D call, TRBD1, remains unverified against the DNA. TRBV21-1 is listed as a pseudogene. The CDR3 is made up of 16 amino acids.

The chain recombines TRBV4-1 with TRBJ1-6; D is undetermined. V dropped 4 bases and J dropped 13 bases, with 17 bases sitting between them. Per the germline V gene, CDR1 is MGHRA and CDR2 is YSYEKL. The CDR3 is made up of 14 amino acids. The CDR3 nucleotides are TGCGCCAGCAGCCCTCCAGGCCGGGGAGAGCCCCTCCACTTT. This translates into CASSPPGRGEPLHF.

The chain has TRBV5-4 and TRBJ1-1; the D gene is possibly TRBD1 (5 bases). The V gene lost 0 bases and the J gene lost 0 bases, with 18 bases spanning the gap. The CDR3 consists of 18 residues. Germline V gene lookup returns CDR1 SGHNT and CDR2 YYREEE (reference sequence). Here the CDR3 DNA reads TGTGCCAGCAGCTTGGGAGGCAGGGCCCTTGTCTTGAACACTGAAGCTTTCTTT. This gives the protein CASSLGGRALVLNTEAFF.

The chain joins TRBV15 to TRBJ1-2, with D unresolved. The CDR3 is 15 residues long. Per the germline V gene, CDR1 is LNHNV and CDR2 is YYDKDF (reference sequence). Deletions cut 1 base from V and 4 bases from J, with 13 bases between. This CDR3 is CATSRVEGDPYGYTF. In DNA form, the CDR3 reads TGTGCCACCAGCAGAGTAGAGGGAGACCCCTATGGCTACACCTTC. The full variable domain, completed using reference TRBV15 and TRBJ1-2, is DAMVIQNPRYQVTQFGKPVTLSCSQTLNHNVMYWYQQKSSQAPKLLFHYYDKDFNNEADTPDNFQSRRPNTSFCFLDIRSPGLGDTAMYLCATSRVEGDPYGYTFGSGTRLTVV.

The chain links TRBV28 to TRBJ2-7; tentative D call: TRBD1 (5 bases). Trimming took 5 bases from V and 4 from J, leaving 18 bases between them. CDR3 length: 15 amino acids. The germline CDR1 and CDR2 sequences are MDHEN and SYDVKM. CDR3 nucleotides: TGTGCCAGCAGTACCAGGGCCCTCTCTTCTTACGAGCAGTACGTC. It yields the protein CASSTRALSSYEQYV.

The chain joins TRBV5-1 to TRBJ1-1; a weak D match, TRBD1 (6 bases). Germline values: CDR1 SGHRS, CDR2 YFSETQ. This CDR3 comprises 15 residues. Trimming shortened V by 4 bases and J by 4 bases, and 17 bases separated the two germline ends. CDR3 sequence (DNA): TGCGCCAGCAGCATTAGGGGGGGATTGGCCACTGAAGCTTTCTTT. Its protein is CASSIRGGLATEAFF.

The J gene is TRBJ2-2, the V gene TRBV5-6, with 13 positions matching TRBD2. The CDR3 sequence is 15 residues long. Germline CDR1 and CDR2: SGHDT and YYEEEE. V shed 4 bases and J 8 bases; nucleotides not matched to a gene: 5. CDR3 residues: CASSGTSGVLGELFF. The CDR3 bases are TGTGCCAGCAGCGGGACTAGCGGGGTCCTGGGGGAGCTGTTTTTT.

The CDR3 protein is CASSLEGGDQPQHF. CDR3 DNA sequence: TGTGCCAGCAGCCTGGAGGGGGGGGATCAGCCCCAGCATTTT. This chain uses TRBV6-5 with TRBJ1-5; possible D gene TRBD1, 6 bases. Trimming removed 6 bases at V and 5 bases at J, with 14 bases between. The germline CDR1 and CDR2 sequences are MNHEY and SVGAGI. The CDR3 contains 14 residues.

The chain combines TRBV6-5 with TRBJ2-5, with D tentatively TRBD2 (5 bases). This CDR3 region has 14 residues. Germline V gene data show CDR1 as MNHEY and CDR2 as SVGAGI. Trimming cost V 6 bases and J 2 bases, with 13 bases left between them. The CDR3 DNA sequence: TGTGCCAGCAGCCGCGGACTGCGACAAGAGACCCAGTACTTC. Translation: CASSRGLRQETQYF.

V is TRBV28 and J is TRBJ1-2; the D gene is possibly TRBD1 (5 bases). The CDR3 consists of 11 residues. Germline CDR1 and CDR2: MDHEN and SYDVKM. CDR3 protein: CGARGGNGYTF. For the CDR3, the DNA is TGTGGGGCGCGGGGGGGGAATGGCTACACCTTC.

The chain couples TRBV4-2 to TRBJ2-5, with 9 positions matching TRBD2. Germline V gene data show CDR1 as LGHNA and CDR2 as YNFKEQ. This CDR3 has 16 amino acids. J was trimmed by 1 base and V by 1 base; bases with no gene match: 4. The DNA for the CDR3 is TGTGCCAGCAGCCAAGGGGGAGCGGGGGGCCAAGAGACCCAGTACTTC. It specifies CASSQGGAGGQETQYF.

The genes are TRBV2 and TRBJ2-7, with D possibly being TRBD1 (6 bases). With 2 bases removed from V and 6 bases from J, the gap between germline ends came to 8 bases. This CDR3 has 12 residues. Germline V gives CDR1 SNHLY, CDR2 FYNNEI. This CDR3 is CASSENRAEQYV. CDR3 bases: TGTGCCAGCAGTGAAAACAGGGCCGAGCAGTACGTC.

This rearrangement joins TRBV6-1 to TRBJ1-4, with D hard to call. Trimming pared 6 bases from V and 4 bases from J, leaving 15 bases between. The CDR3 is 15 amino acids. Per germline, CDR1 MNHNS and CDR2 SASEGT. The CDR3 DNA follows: TGTGCCAGCAGACGCCCACGGGGAAATAATGAAAAACTGTTTTTT. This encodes CASRRPRGNNEKLFF.

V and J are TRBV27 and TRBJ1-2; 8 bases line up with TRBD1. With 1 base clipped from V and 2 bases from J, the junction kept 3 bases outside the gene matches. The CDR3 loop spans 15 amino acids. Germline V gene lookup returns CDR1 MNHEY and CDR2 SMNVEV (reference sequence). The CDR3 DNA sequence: TGTGCCAGCAGTTTATTAACAGGGGGGAACTATGGCTACACCTTC. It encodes CASSLLTGGNYGYTF.